This entry is about one T cell receptor beta chain. This sample was taken from a study of control samples from healthy donors and cancer patients. The table came from immunoSEQ multiplex PCR; TCRdb's copy has only in-frame clones and leaves some out. The table records about 34,000 clones, approximately 86% of them present only once. Germline lookup yields CDR1 MNHEY and CDR2 SVGEGT. The CDR3 sequence is 15 residues long. The V and J ends lost 6 bases and 2 bases respectively, with 15 bases between them. What was sequenced was PBMCs. This receptor was taken from a middle-aged woman with lung cancer. The rearrangement uses TRBV6-2 or TRBV6-3 and TRBJ2-3; no reliable D call. CDR3 sequence reads: CASSDPRLHTDTQYF. The CDR3 DNA follows: TGTGCCAGCAGCGACCCCCGACTTCACACAGATACGCAGTATTTT.